The rows below give T cell receptor beta chains drawn from one sample of a study of T cells in Graves' hyperthyroidism and ophthalmopathy. TCRdb re-analysed the multiplex PCR reads in MiXCR, keeping a single row per CDR3 protein. The sample lists hundreds of thousands of distinct CDR3 sequences, about an eighth seen once, with around 28% in the top ten. Sequences were obtained from blood. The receptor source for this set is a man between 45 and 60 years old with Graves' ophthalmopathy. Both conserved end residues are part of each CDR3. A D gene is named only where the DNA matches it firmly. Expanded clones are given a class, and other clones once, few, many or no size at all.

TRBV5-6	TRBD1	TRBJ2-1	few	CASSLSYRGPSYNEQFF	TGTGCCAGCAGCTTGTCGTACAGGGGGCCGTCCTACAATGAGCAGTTCTTC
TRBV3-1	NA	TRBJ1-1	many	CASSQKGRGTEAFF	TGTGCCAGCAGCCAAAAGGGGAGAGGGACTGAAGCTTTCTTT
TRBV7-3	TRBD2	TRBJ2-1	many	CASSPLPGLAGGEYNEQFF	TGTGCCAGCAGCCCCCTCCCGGGACTAGCTGGGGGGGAATACAATGAGCAGTTCTTC
TRBV20-1	TRBD2	TRBJ2-2	many	CSARTSGRVNTGELFF	TGCAGTGCAAGGACTAGCGGGAGGGTAAACACCGGGGAGCTGTTTTTT
TRBV29-1	TRBD1	TRBJ1-2	few	CSAWTGDGYTF	TGCAGCGCCTGGACAGGGGATGGCTACACCTTC
TRBV4-1	NA	TRBJ2-7	few	CASSQDMRDDSYEQYF	TGCGCCAGCAGCCAAGATATGCGGGACGACTCCTACGAGCAGTACTTC
TRBV24-1	TRBD2	TRBJ2-3	NA	CATSDSAGGSTQYF	TGTGCCACCAGTGATTCAGCCGGCGGGAGTACGCAGTATTTT
TRBV6-1	NA	TRBJ2-1	many	CASSELMGGANEQFF	TGTGCCAGCAGTGAATTGATGGGGGGGGCCAATGAGCAGTTCTTC
TRBV28	NA	TRBJ1-4	many	CASSPGLVKGLEKLFF	TGTGCCAGCAGTCCGGGACTTGTGAAGGGTTTGGAAAAACTGTTTTTT
TRBV19	TRBD1	TRBJ1-1	few	CASSRDRFIEAFF	TGTGCCAGTAGCAGGGACAGATTCATTGAAGCTTTCTTT
TRBV5-1	TRBD1	TRBJ2-7	many	CASSYRDGTVDEQYF	TGCGCCAGCAGCTACCGGGACGGGACAGTGGACGAGCAGTACTTC
TRBV11-3	TRBD2	TRBJ2-5	many	CASSPGLAGEETQYF	TGTGCCAGCAGCCCTGGACTAGCGGGGGAAGAGACCCAGTACTTC
TRBV13	NA	TRBJ1-1	many	CASSFSRSEAFF	TGTGCCAGCAGCTTCTCCCGGTCTGAAGCTTTCTTT
TRBV12-3/TRBV12-4	NA	TRBJ2-7	many	CASSQNTAQYF	TGTGCCAGCAGTCAGAATACGGCGCAGTACTTC
TRBV28	TRBD2	TRBJ2-3	many	CASSFAAGGADTQYF	TGTGCCAGCAGTTTCGCAGCGGGAGGGGCAGATACGCAGTATTTT
TRBV27	TRBD1	TRBJ2-7	many	CASSLPGGEQYF	TGTGCCAGCAGTTTACCAGGGGGCGAGCAGTACTTC
TRBV20-1	TRBD2	TRBJ2-4	NA	CSAQIPGTSGVAKNIQYF	TGCAGTGCTCAAATTCCCGGGACTAGCGGGGTAGCCAAAAACATTCAGTACTTC
TRBV20-1	TRBD1	TRBJ1-2	many	CSATGTENYGYTF	TGCAGTGCTACCGGGACAGAAAACTATGGCTACACCTTC
TRBV4-2	NA	TRBJ2-1	few	CASSQVLDREQFF	TGTGCCAGCAGCCAAGTACTGGACCGCGAGCAGTTCTTC
TRBV20-1	NA	TRBJ1-2	NA	CSAREGLSPGTLHGYTF	TGCAGTGCTAGAGAGGGGCTTTCGCCAGGGACCCTCCATGGCTACACCTTC
TRBV24-1	TRBD2	TRBJ2-1	NA	CATSAGLAGGYNEQFF	TGTGCCACCAGTGCCGGACTAGCGGGAGGGTACAATGAGCAGTTCTTC
TRBV24-1	NA	TRBJ1-2	many	CATSDFGDRFIGYGYTF	TGTGCCACCAGTGATTTCGGTGACAGATTTATAGGGTATGGCTACACCTTC
TRBV18	NA	TRBJ1-2	many	CASSLGGSNYGYTF	TGTGCCAGCTCACTTGGCGGATCTAACTATGGCTACACCTTC
TRBV6-6	TRBD1	TRBJ2-1	many	CASSYTGQGVYEQFF	TGTGCCAGCAGTTACACTGGACAGGGAGTCTATGAGCAGTTCTTC
TRBV7-3	NA	TRBJ2-1	NA	CASSPPSNEQFF	TGTGCCAGCAGCCCCCCTTCTAATGAGCAGTTCTTC
TRBV24-1	NA	TRBJ2-4	many	CATSDSTSPGFHAKNIQYF	TGTGCCACCAGTGATTCGACCTCTCCCGGCTTCCACGCCAAAAACATTCAGTACTTC
TRBV6-1	TRBD2	TRBJ2-5	many	CASSEGLAAQETQYF	TGTGCCAGCAGTGAGGGACTAGCGGCCCAAGAGACCCAGTACTTC
TRBV28	NA	TRBJ1-1	many	CASRLQHEAFF	TGTGCCAGCAGGCTACAGCATGAAGCTTTCTTT
TRBV5-4	NA	TRBJ2-5	many	CASSLAVTAKETQYF	TGTGCCAGCAGCTTGGCCGTAACAGCAAAAGAGACCCAGTACTTC
TRBV30	NA	TRBJ2-7	many	CAWSDRPSYEQYF	TGTGCCTGGAGTGACAGGCCTTCCTACGAGCAGTACTTC
TRBV14	TRBD2	TRBJ2-1	few	CASSREPSGRYNEQFF	TGTGCCAGCAGCCGGGAACCTAGCGGAAGGTACAATGAGCAGTTCTTC
TRBV19	TRBD1	TRBJ2-7	few	CASSIRPVVRDRTYEQYF	TGTGCCAGTAGTATAAGACCGGTAGTGAGGGACAGGACCTACGAGCAGTACTTC
TRBV7-9	NA	TRBJ2-1	many	CASSLQRDEQFF	TGTGCCAGCAGCTTACAACGCGATGAGCAGTTCTTC
TRBV3-1	NA	TRBJ1-4	few	CASSYRAGRRTNEKLFF	TGTGCCAGCAGTTACCGGGCAGGGCGGAGGACTAATGAAAAACTGTTTTTT
TRBV11-2	NA	TRBJ2-1	many	CASSNHRALEQFF	TGTGCCAGCAGCAACCACAGGGCGTTGGAGCAGTTCTTC